This TCR beta chain is from a study of T cell repertoires and HLA-DP antigens. Germline V gives CDR1 SGDLS, CDR2 YYNGEE. The CDR3 loop spans 13 amino acids. With 0 bases removed from V and 5 bases from J, the gap between germline ends came to 8 bases. The data were produced by immunoSEQ multiplex PCR, yet TCRdb's version contains in-frame clones alone and is incomplete. The top ten clones hold under 25% of a sample with 3,000 to 4,000 clones, 76% of them seen once. HeLa cells expressing allogeneic DPB1 restimulated the 15-day-expanded CD4+ cells for less than 25 h. Cells were stimulated with HeLa cells transduced with HLA-DPA1/DPB1, HLA-DM, invariant chain and CD80.

This chain connects TRBV9 to TRBJ2-5; maybe TRBD1 (5 bases). Sequencing used CD137- CD4+ T cells from cultured PBMCs. This sequence originates from a woman in her late teens or twenties in good health and CMV-seronegative. CDR3 coding DNA: TGTGCCAGCAGCGTAGAGGCAGGGGAGACCCAGTACTTC. Encoded protein: CASSVEAGETQYF.